This TCR beta chain stems from a study of shared clonotypes between healthy human individuals. Study overall: With ages of 18 to 49, the donors were two women and a few men. Findings and limits, study-wide: It was anticipated that sequencing depth would influence how many clonotypes donors shared.

The sample holds one count of this clone. Its target is not known. CDR1 is SGHNT, CDR2 YYREEE, per germline (reference sequence). The CDR3 is made up of 15 amino acids. V was clipped by 0 bases and J by 1 base, with 5 bases between them. Some clones are missing from TCRdb's copy, which holds only in-frame ones; the method was immunoSEQ multiplex PCR. The sample consists of 2 million to 2.5 million clones, 93% of them appearing once. The chain is built from TRBV5-4 and TRBJ2-6; D call uncertain. Sequencing was done on a sample of naive CD4+ T cells from PBMCs. Regarding subset: CD45RA+ positively selected. This sequence originates from a man between 18 and 35 years old in good health. Some clones in this sample may be carry-over from other donors' samples. The DNA of the CDR3 is TGTGCCAGCAGCTTGGCGGCTTCTGGGGCCAACGTCCTGACTTTC. It is translated as CASSLAASGANVLTF.